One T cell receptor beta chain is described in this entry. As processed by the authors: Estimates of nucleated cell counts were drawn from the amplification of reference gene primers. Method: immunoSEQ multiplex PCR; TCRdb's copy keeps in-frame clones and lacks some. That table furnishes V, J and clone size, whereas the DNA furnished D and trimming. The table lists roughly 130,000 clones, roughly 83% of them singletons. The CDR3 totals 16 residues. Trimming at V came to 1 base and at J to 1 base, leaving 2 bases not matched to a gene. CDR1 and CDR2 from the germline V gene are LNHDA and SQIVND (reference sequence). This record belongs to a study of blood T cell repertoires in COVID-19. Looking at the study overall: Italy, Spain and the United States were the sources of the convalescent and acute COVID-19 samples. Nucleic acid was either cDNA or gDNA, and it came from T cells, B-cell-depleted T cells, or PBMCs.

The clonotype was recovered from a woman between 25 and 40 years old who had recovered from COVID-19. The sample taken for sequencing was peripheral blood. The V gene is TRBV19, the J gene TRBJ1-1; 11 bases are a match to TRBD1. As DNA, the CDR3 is TGTGCCAGTAGTATAGGGGACAGGGGGTGGAACACTGAAGCTTTCTTT. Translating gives CASSIGDRGWNTEAFF.